One sample yielded the 22 T cell receptor beta chains listed below, sequenced in a study of a mutant IDH1 vaccine in newly diagnosed glioma. Produced via immunoSEQ multiplex PCR; TCRdb's table is partial and in-frame only. The repertoire holds around 92,000 clones, with 80% to 90% as singletons. Time point noted: baseline, week 1 (first vaccination visit). The treatment here: pre-vaccination baseline after standard-of-care therapy. The starting material was PBMCs, obtained from a glioma patient treated with radiotherapy, temozolomide or both. The receptors shown here come from a woman aged 45-65 years with glioma.

This sequence joins TRBV5-1 and TRBJ2-1; D perhaps matches TRBD2 (7 bases). CDR1 is SGHRS and CDR2 is YFSETQ in the germline V gene. Trimming shortened V by 2 bases and J by 10 bases, and 16 bases separated the two germline ends. The CDR3 extends over 14 amino acids. This CDR3 reads CASSLASGQGEQFF. The CDR3 DNA reads as TGCGCCAGCAGCTTAGCTAGCGGCCAGGGGGAGCAGTTCTTC.

The chain couples TRBV7-2 to TRBJ2-1; TRBD2 is a possible D gene (6 bases). The CDR3 is 14 residues long. Germline CDR1 reads SGHTA; CDR2 reads FQGNSA. Trimming stripped 5 bases from V and 0 bases from J, with 8 bases between. CDR3 DNA: TGTGCCAGCAGCGGGCGGGGCTCCTACAATGAGCAGTTCTTC. Translating gives CASSGRGSYNEQFF.

V is TRBV9 and J is TRBJ1-1; TRBD1 matches 7 bases. J gave up 7 bases and V 0 bases, and 6 bases lay outside the gene matches. Germline V gene sequence: CDR1 SGDLS, CDR2 YYNGEE. This CDR3 region has 14 residues. The CDR3 loop is CASSVGGTDREAFF. The CDR3 DNA reads as TGTGCCAGCAGCGTAGGTGGGACAGACCGTGAAGCTTTCTTT.

This chain connects TRBV28 to TRBJ2-3, with 9 bases identical to TRBD1. From germline, CDR1 is MDHEN and CDR2 SYDVKM. The CDR3 is 15 amino acids. The ends lost 4 bases at V and 3 bases at J; junction bases unmatched: 5. CDR3 sequence reads: CASSSQGARTDTQYF. DNA for the CDR3: TGTGCCAGCAGTTCACAGGGGGCGCGAACAGATACGCAGTATTTT.

This chain uses TRBV2 with TRBJ2-2; 8 nucleotides match TRBD1. Germline CDR1 is SNHLY and CDR2 is FYNNEI. This CDR3 region has 15 residues. Losses at the gene ends were 6 bases for V and 4 bases for J; bases not matched to a gene: 7. CDR3 sequence (DNA): TGTGCCAGCAGACCGGGACAGGCGTTCACCGGGGAGCTGTTTTTT. Translation gives CASRPGQAFTGELFF.

J is TRBJ2-7 and V is TRBV7-9, with D tentatively TRBD1 or TRBD2 (5 bases each). Germline CDR1 reads SEHNR; CDR2 reads FQNEAQ (reference sequence). Trimming cost V 2 bases and J 4 bases, with 12 bases left between them. There are 14 residues in the CDR3. CDR3 in DNA: TGTGCCAGCAGCTTAACGGGACGTCCTTACGAGCAGTACTTC. Translation: CASSLTGRPYEQYF.

This chain links TRBV7-9 with TRBJ2-5, with D hard to call. Germline V CDR1 and CDR2: SEHNR, FQNEAQ (reference sequence). V dropped 5 bases and J dropped 1 base, with 17 bases sitting between them. This CDR3 has 16 amino acids. The CDR3 nucleotides read TGTGCCAGCAGCCTCGAGTTCGGGCGGACCCAAGAGACCCAGTACTTC. Its translation: CASSLEFGRTQETQYF.

This chain connects TRBV5-6 to TRBJ1-5; TRBD1 might be the D (5 bases). The CDR3 totals 14 residues. CDR1 SGHDT and CDR2 YYEEEE come from the germline V gene. Trimming stripped 1 base from V and 7 bases from J, with 12 bases between. DNA for the CDR3: TGTGCCAGCAGCTTGCGAGGTTGGGGGCAGCCCCAGCATTTT. Its translation is CASSLRGWGQPQHF.

This clone has only a few counts. This chain uses TRBV2 with TRBJ1-1, with D hard to call. This CDR3 contains 13 residues. Trimming left V 2 bases short and J 5 bases short, with 9 bases between. CDR1 is SNHLY and CDR2 is FYNNEI in the germline V gene. The DNA for the CDR3 is TGTGCCAGCAGTGAACAGCAACATACTGAAGCTTTCTTT. It specifies CASSEQQHTEAFF.

V usage is TRBV4-1 and J usage is TRBJ2-2; 7 nucleotides agree with TRBD1. The germline gives CDR1 MGHRA, CDR2 YSYEKL. V lost 3 bases and J lost 13; bases outside the gene matches: 8. This CDR3 comprises 13 residues. The CDR3 DNA follows: TGCGCCAGCAGCCACCGACAGGGATTCCGGCTGTTTTTT. Translating it yields CASSHRQGFRLFF.

This chain uses TRBV2 with TRBJ2-1; D remains ambiguous. V was pared by 10 bases and J by 7 bases, with 17 bases between. From germline, CDR1 is SNHLY and CDR2 FYNNEI. The CDR3 runs 13 residues. The CDR3 protein is CAKDLGRRNEQFF. CDR3 in DNA: TGTGCCAAGGACCTCGGCAGGCGGAATGAGCAGTTCTTC.

Worth noting for this clone: The identical CDR3 is also encoded by other nucleotide sequences in the sample. The rearrangement links TRBV11-2 to TRBJ2-1, with D tentatively TRBD2 (5 bases). In germline, CDR1 is SGHAT, CDR2 FQNNGV. Trimming left V 0 bases short and J 4 bases short, with 10 bases between. This CDR3 comprises 15 residues. CDR3 nucleotide sequence: TGTGCCAGCAGCTTAGAAGCGGTTGGATACAATGAGCAGTTCTTC. Protein product: CASSLEAVGYNEQFF.

The genes are TRBV9 and TRBJ2-2, with D uncertain. Per the germline V gene, CDR1 is SGDLS and CDR2 is YYNGEE. With 0 bases removed from V and 2 bases from J, the gap between germline ends came to 17 bases. CDR3 length equals 18 residues. In DNA form, the CDR3 reads TGTGCCAGCAGCGTAGATGGTAGAGTCAGAGGAAACACCGGGGAGCTGTTTTTT. Amino acid sequence: CASSVDGRVRGNTGELFF.

The chain links TRBV2 to TRBJ2-5, with 10 bases fitting TRBD2. The V segment lost 6 bases and the J segment 1 base; nucleotides outside the gene matches: 11. The CDR3 has 17 amino acids. Germline-derived CDR1 and CDR2 are SNHLY and FYNNEI. CDR3 sequence (DNA): TGTGCCAGCAGCCGGGGAAATAGCGGGAGGAGCCAAGAGACCCAGTACTTC. Translated, it gives CASSRGNSGRSQETQYF.

The chain joins TRBV2 to TRBJ1-2, with D possibly being TRBD1 (5 bases). The CDR3 length is 13 residues. Germline V gene lookup returns CDR1 SNHLY and CDR2 FYNNEI. Trimming cost V 6 bases and J 7 bases, with 15 bases left between them. CDR3 residues: CASRTGTVGGYTF. The CDR3 DNA is TGTGCCAGCAGAACCGGGACCGTCGGTGGCTACACCTTC.

The chain joins TRBV5-6 to TRBJ1-1, with unresolved D. This CDR3 is 15 amino acids long. CDR1 is SGHDT and CDR2 is YYEEEE in the germline V gene. The V gene lost 6 bases and the J gene lost 1 base, with 16 bases spanning the gap. Written as DNA, the CDR3 is TGTGCCAGCACCACCGCGGGCTGGAAGAACACTGAAGCTTTCTTT. Its translation is CASTTAGWKNTEAFF.

The chain links TRBV28 to TRBJ1-3, with D perhaps TRBD1 (5 bases). CDR1 MDHEN and CDR2 SYDVKM come from the germline V gene. V was shortened by 6 bases and J by 0 bases, with 15 bases between the two germline ends. This CDR3 spans 16 amino acids. The DNA for the CDR3 is TGTGCCAGCAGGCCGGGACTGTCGGTCTCTGGAAACACCATATATTTT. Translation: CASRPGLSVSGNTIYF.

For the CDR3, the DNA is TGCAGCGTCTCAGAGGGAGGGGGCGCCGACACTGAAGCTTTCTTT. Translated: CSVSEGGGADTEAFF. This rearrangement joins TRBV29-1 to TRBJ1-1; 7 bases match TRBD1. This CDR3 contains 15 residues. The V segment lost 6 bases and the J segment 3 bases; nucleotides outside the gene matches: 13. In germline, CDR1 is SQVTM, CDR2 ANQGSEA.

V is TRBV2 and J is TRBJ1-1; D not certain. V lost 8 bases to trimming and J lost 0 bases, with 13 bases between them. The CDR3 consists of 14 residues. CDR1 is SNHLY, CDR2 FYNNEI, per germline. The CDR3 sequence is CASAESTMNTEAFF. The CDR3 nucleotides read TGTGCCAGCGCCGAAAGCACAATGAACACTGAAGCTTTCTTT.

The chain combines TRBV6-5 with TRBJ1-1; 7 bases line up with TRBD1. This CDR3 has 14 amino acids. Germline V CDR1 and CDR2: MNHEY, SVGAGI. V lost 6 bases to trimming and J lost 1 base; unmatched junction nucleotides: 5. CDR3 nucleotide sequence: TGTGCCAGCAGCCGGGACAGAGGGAACACTGAAGCTTTCTTT. Its translation: CASSRDRGNTEAFF.

The chain carries TRBV2 and TRBJ2-1; 7 bases map to TRBD2. J gave up 2 bases and V 10 bases, and 5 bases lay outside the gene matches. The germline gives CDR1 SNHLY, CDR2 FYNNEI. CDR3 length: 13 amino acids. As DNA, the CDR3 is TGTGCCACAGGGCGGGAGACCTACAATGAGCAGTTCTTC. Its translation is CATGRETYNEQFF.

The rearrangement joins TRBV7-9 to TRBJ1-1, with D possibly TRBD1 on 5 matching bases. Germline V lookup: CDR1 SEHNR, CDR2 FQNEAQ (reference sequence). V lost 3 bases to trimming and J lost 5 bases, with 19 bases between them. The CDR3 extends over 16 amino acids. Here the CDR3 reads CASSFEGWRFKTEAFF. The CDR3 region has the DNA TGTGCCAGCAGCTTCGAGGGGTGGAGATTCAAAACTGAAGCTTTCTTT.